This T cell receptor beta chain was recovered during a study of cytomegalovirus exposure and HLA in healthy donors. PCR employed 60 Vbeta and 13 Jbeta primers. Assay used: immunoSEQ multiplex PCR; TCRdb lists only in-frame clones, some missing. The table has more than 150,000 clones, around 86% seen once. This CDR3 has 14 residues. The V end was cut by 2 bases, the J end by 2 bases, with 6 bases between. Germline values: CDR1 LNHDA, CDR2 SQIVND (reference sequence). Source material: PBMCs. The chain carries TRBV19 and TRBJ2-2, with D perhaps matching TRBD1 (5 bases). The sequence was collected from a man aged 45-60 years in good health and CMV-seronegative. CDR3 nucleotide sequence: TGTGCCAGTAGTATACAGGGAAACACCGGGGAGCTGTTTTTT. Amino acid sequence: CASSIQGNTGELFF.